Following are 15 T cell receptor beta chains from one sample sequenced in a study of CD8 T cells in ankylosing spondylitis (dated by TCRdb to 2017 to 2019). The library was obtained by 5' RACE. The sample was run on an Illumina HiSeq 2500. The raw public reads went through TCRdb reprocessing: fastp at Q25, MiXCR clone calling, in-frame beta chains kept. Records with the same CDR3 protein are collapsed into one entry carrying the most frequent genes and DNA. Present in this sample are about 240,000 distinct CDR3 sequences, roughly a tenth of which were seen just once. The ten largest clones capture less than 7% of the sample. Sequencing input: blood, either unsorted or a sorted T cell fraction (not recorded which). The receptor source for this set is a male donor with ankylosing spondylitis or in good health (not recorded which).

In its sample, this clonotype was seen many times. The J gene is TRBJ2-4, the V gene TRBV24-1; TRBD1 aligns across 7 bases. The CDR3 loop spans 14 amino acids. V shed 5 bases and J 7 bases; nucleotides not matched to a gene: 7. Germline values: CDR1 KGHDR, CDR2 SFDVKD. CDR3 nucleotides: TGTGCCACCAGTGCCCGGGACAGTAAGAACATTCAGTACTTC. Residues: CATSARDSKNIQYF.

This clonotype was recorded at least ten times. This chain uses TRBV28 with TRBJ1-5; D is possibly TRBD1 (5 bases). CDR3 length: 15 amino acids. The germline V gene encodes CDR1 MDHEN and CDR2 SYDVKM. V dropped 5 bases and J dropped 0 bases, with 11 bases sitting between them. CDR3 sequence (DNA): TGTGCCAGCAGTCCCCGGGGGTATAGCAATCAGCCCCAGCATTTT. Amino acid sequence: CASSPRGYSNQPQHF. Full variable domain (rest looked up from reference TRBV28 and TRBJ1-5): DVKVTQSSRYLVKRTGEKVFLECVQDMDHENMFWYRQDPGLGLRLIYFSYDVKMKEKGDIPEGYSVSREKKERFSLILESASTNQTSMYLCASSPRGYSNQPQHFGDGTRLSIL.

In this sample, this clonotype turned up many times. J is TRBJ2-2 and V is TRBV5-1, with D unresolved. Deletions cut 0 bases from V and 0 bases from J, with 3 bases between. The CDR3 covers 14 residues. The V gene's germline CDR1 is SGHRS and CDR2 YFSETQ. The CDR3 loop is CASSLAPNTGELFF. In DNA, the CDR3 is TGCGCCAGCAGCTTGGCGCCGAACACCGGGGAGCTGTTTTTT. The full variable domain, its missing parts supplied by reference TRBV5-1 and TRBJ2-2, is KAGVTQTPRYLIKTRGQQVTLSCSPISGHRSVSWYQQTPGQGLQFLFEYFSETQRNKGNFPGRFSGRQFSNSRSEMNVSTLELGDSALYLCASSLAPNTGELFFGEGSRLTVL.

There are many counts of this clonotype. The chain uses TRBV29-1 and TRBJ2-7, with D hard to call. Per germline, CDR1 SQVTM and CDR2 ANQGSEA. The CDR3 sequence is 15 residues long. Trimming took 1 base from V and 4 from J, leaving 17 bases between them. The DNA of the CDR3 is TGCAGCGTTGAAGTTCCGGGTTCACCAATTTACGAGCAGTACTTC. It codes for CSVEVPGSPIYEQYF.

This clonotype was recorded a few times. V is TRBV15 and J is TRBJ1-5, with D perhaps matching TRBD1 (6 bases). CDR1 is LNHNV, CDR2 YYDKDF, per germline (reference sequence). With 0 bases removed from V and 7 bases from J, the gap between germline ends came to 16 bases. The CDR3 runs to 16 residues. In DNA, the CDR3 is TGTGCCACCAGCAGAGAAACACAGGGAGGCCGACAGCCCCAGCATTTT. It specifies CATSRETQGGRQPQHF.

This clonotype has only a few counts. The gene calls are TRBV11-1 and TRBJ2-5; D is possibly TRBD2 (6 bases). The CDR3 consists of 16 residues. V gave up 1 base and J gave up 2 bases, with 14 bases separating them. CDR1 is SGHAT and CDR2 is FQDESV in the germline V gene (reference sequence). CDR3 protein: CASSLVGGGVQETQYF. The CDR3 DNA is TGTGCCAGCAGCTTAGTCGGTGGAGGGGTTCAAGAGACCCAGTACTTC.

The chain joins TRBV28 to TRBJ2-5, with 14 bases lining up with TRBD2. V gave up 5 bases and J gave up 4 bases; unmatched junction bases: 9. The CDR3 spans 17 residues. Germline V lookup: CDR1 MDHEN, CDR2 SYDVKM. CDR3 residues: CASSPGTSGRRGETQYF. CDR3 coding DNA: TGTGCCAGCAGTCCAGGGACTAGCGGGAGAAGGGGAGAGACCCAGTACTTC.

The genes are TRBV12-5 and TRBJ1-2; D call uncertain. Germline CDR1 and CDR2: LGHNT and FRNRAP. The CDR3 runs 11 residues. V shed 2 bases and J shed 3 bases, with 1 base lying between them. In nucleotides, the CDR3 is TGTGCTAGTGGTTTGTACTATGGCTACACCTTC. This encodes CASGLYYGYTF.

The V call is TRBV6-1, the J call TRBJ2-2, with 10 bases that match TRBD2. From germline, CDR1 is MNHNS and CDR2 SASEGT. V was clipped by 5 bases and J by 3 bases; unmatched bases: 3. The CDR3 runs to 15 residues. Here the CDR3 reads CASSPGLADTGELFF. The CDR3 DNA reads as TGTGCCAGCAGTCCAGGACTAGCGGACACCGGGGAGCTGTTTTTT.

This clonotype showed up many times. For the CDR3, the DNA is TGTGCCACCAGCCCTATGACGGATAGAAATTCACCCCTCCACTTT. It specifies CATSPMTDRNSPLHF. This rearrangement joins TRBV15 to TRBJ1-6, with D hard to call. The germline CDR1 and CDR2 sequences are LNHNV and YYDKDF (reference sequence). This CDR3 region has 15 residues. V gave up 5 bases and J gave up 7 bases, with 15 bases separating them.

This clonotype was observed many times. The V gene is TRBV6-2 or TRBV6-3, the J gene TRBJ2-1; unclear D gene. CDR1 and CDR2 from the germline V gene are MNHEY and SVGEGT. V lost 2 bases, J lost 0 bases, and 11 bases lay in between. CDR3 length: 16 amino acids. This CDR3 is CASSYGRVSSYNEQFF. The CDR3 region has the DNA TGTGCCAGCAGTTACGGCCGGGTGAGCTCCTACAATGAGCAGTTCTTC.

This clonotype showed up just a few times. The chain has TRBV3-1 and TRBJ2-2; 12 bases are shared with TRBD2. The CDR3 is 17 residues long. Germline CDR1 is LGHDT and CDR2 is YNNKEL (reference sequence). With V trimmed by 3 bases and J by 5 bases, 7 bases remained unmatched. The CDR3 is CASSQDPTSGRTGELFF. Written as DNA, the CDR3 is TGTGCCAGCAGCCAGGACCCTACTAGCGGGAGGACCGGGGAGCTGTTTTTT.

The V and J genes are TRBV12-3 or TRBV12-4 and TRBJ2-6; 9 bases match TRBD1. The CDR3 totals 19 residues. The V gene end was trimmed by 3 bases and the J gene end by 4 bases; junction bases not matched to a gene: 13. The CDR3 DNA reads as TGTGCCAGCAGTTTCCGCAGACAGGGGGGCTCTGACGGGGCCAACGTCCTGACTTTC. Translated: CASSFRRQGGSDGANVLTF.

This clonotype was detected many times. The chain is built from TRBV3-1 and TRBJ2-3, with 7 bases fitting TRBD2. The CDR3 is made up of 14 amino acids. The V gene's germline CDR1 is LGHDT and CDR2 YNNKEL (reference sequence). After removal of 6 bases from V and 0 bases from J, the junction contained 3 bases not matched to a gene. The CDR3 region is CASRDSGSTDTQYF. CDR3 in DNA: TGTGCCAGCAGGGATAGCGGGAGCACAGATACGCAGTATTTT.

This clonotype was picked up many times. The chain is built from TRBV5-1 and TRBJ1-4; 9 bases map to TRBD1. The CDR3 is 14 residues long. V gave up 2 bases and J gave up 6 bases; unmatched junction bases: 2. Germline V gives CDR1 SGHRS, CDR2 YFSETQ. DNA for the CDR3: TGCGCCAGCAGCTTAACAGGGGGCTATGAAAAACTGTTTTTT. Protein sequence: CASSLTGGYEKLFF.